This T cell receptor beta chain appears in the sequencing data of a study of CD8+ T cells in alopecia areata. Isolated RNA was reverse transcribed into cDNA used as the sequencing template. This table comes from immunoSEQ multiplex PCR, and its TCRdb copy is limited to in-frame clones, with some not included. The data contain 150,000 or so clones, 58% of them singletons. Germline-derived CDR1 and CDR2 are LGHNA and YNFKEQ. The CDR3 is 14 residues long. The V gene lost 0 bases and the J gene lost 11 bases, with 16 bases spanning the gap. Concerning this clone itself: Its antigen is not identified.

The treatment: oral pan-JAK inhibitor, 5-10 mg twice daily. Peripheral blood samples and lesional scalp punch biopsies were obtained from alopecia areata patients. The researchers isolated CD4+ and CD8+ T cells from PBMCs by sorting. Study-wide results and caveats: During tofacitinib treatment, many expanded lesional clones remained in scalp and blood. Sharing of TCR sequences between patients (possibly for HLA-related reasons) was less clear than in mice.

This sequence originates from a human donor with alopecia areata. The material was CD4+ T cells sorted from blood, obtained at approximately week 60, from a patient treated with tofacitinib. The rearrangement links TRBV4-2 to TRBJ1-1; D is unclear. The CDR3 sequence is CASSQDMRPQLAFF. In DNA form, the CDR3 reads TGTGCCAGCAGCCAAGATATGCGGCCACAGCTGGCTTTCTTT.